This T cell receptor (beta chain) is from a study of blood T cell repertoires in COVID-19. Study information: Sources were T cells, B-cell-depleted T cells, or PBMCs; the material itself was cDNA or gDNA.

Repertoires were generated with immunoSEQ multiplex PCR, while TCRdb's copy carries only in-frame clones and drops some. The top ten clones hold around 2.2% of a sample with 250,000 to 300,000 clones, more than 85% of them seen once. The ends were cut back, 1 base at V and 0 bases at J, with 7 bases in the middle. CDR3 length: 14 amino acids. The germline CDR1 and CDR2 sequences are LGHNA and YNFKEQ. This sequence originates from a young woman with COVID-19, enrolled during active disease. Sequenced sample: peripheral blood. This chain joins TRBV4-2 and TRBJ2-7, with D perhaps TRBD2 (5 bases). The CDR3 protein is CASSQGAASYEQYF. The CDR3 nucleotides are TGTGCCAGCAGCCAAGGAGCGGCCTCCTACGAGCAGTACTTC.